These T cell receptor beta chains were read from a single sample in a study of identical twins. TCRdb re-called the 5' RACE reads with MiXCR, one entry per CDR3 protein. The sample has about 260,000 distinct CDR3 sequences, approximately 7% seen once. These same records also appear under a second study, on yellow fever vaccine responses in identical twins.

Input material: memory (CD45RO+) T cells sorted from blood. The receptors derive from a woman aged 18-29 years in good health. Each CDR3 is given with its conserved first and last residue. A D gene is named only where the DNA matches it firmly. Clone size is given for some rows only: seen once, a few or many times, or a class if the clone is expanded.

CDR3 length: 16; clone size: NA; D gene: TRBD2; V gene: TRBV27; J gene: TRBJ2-1; CDR3 DNA: TGTGCCAGCAGTCCCGATACTAGCGGGGCTTACAATGAGCAGTTCTTC; CDR3 protein: CASSPDTSGAYNEQFF
CDR3 length: 17; clone size: few; D gene: TRBD2; V gene: TRBV11-2; J gene: TRBJ2-1; CDR3 DNA: TGTGCCAGCAGCTTAAGGGGACTAGCGGTCTCCTACAATGAGCAGTTCTTC; CDR3 protein: CASSLRGLAVSYNEQFF
CDR3 length: 12; clone size: many; D gene: NA; V gene: TRBV2; J gene: TRBJ2-1; CDR3 DNA: TGTGCCAGCAGTGAACGAGGGTTTGAGCAGTTCTTC; CDR3 protein: CASSERGFEQFF
CDR3 length: 15; clone size: many; D gene: NA; V gene: TRBV7-2; J gene: TRBJ2-1; CDR3 DNA: TGTGCCAGCAGCTTAGTTATACTCTCCTACAATGAGCAGTTCTTC; CDR3 protein: CASSLVILSYNEQFF
CDR3 length: 16; clone size: many; D gene: TRBD2; V gene: TRBV7-8; J gene: TRBJ2-3; CDR3 DNA: TGTGCCAGCAGCAAACTAGCGGTTACTAGCACAGATACGCAGTATTTT; CDR3 protein: CASSKLAVTSTDTQYF
CDR3 length: 13; clone size: many; D gene: NA; V gene: TRBV5-6; J gene: TRBJ2-5; CDR3 DNA: TGTGCCAGCAGCTTGGTGGGAAGAGAGACCCAGTACTTC; CDR3 protein: CASSLVGRETQYF
CDR3 length: 13; clone size: many; D gene: TRBD2; V gene: TRBV29-1; J gene: TRBJ2-5; CDR3 DNA: TGCAGCGTTGACCTAGCGGGAGAAGAGACCCAGTACTTC; CDR3 protein: CSVDLAGEETQYF
CDR3 length: 14; clone size: few; D gene: NA; V gene: TRBV20-1; J gene: TRBJ2-1; CDR3 DNA: TGCAGTGCTTTCTATATGCAGTCTTACAATGAGCAGTTCTTC; CDR3 protein: CSAFYMQSYNEQFF
CDR3 length: 12; clone size: many; D gene: NA; V gene: TRBV6-5; J gene: TRBJ1-1; CDR3 DNA: TGTGCCAGCAGTCAGGGTCGGACTGAAGCTTTCTTT; CDR3 protein: CASSQGRTEAFF
CDR3 length: 13; clone size: many; D gene: NA; V gene: TRBV27; J gene: TRBJ1-6; CDR3 DNA: TGTGCCAGCACCCAGGTCTATAATTCACCCCTCCACTTT; CDR3 protein: CASTQVYNSPLHF
CDR3 length: 15; clone size: many; D gene: TRBD2; V gene: TRBV11-2; J gene: TRBJ2-2; CDR3 DNA: TGTGCCAGCAGCTTATTAGCGGGAAGGGACGGGGAGCTGTTTTTT; CDR3 protein: CASSLLAGRDGELFF
CDR3 length: 12; clone size: many; D gene: TRBD1; V gene: TRBV29-1; J gene: TRBJ2-3; CDR3 DNA: TGCAGCGGGGACAGGGACACAGATACGCAGTATTTT; CDR3 protein: CSGDRDTDTQYF
CDR3 length: 14; clone size: many; D gene: NA; V gene: TRBV28; J gene: TRBJ2-5; CDR3 DNA: TGTGCCAGCAGTTTTTACAGCCACCAAGAGACCCAGTACTTC; CDR3 protein: CASSFYSHQETQYF
CDR3 length: 18; clone size: many; D gene: TRBD1; V gene: TRBV7-8; J gene: TRBJ2-2; CDR3 DNA: TGTGCCAGCAGCTTTATCGGGAGTGGGACAGGGTTTCCCGGGGAGCTGTTTTTT; CDR3 protein: CASSFIGSGTGFPGELFF
CDR3 length: 13; clone size: many; D gene: NA; V gene: TRBV20-1; J gene: TRBJ1-5; CDR3 DNA: TGCAGTGCTGGAAGGGGCCCGAATCAGCCCCAGCATTTT; CDR3 protein: CSAGRGPNQPQHF
CDR3 length: 15; clone size: NA; D gene: NA; V gene: TRBV9; J gene: TRBJ2-3; CDR3 DNA: TGTGCCAGCAGCGTAGCGGCTAGCATATCAGATACGCAGTATTTT; CDR3 protein: CASSVAASISDTQYF
CDR3 length: 15; clone size: few; D gene: NA; V gene: TRBV5-1; J gene: TRBJ2-5; CDR3 DNA: TGCGCCAGCAGCTTGGCCAAAGGGGTTTGGGAGACCCAGTACTTC; CDR3 protein: CASSLAKGVWETQYF
CDR3 length: 17; clone size: NA; D gene: TRBD2; V gene: TRBV2; J gene: TRBJ2-5; CDR3 DNA: TGTGCCAGCAGTGAACGACCGAAGCGGGGATACCAAGAGACCCAGTACTTC; CDR3 protein: CASSERPKRGYQETQYF
CDR3 length: 16; clone size: NA; D gene: TRBD1; V gene: TRBV20-1; J gene: TRBJ2-2; CDR3 DNA: TGCAGTGCTGGGTCCCTAGACAGGGCGAACACCGGGGAGCTGTTTTTT; CDR3 protein: CSAGSLDRANTGELFF
CDR3 length: 14; clone size: NA; D gene: NA; V gene: TRBV3-1; J gene: TRBJ2-1; CDR3 DNA: TGTGCCAGCAGCCAAATTCCTTTCGTCGATGAGCAGTTCTTC; CDR3 protein: CASSQIPFVDEQFF
CDR3 length: 17; clone size: few; D gene: TRBD1; V gene: TRBV6-4; J gene: TRBJ1-5; CDR3 DNA: TGTGCCAGCATACGGGGGGGCAGGGGGCTGTCCAATCAGCCCCAGCATTTT; CDR3 protein: CASIRGGRGLSNQPQHF
CDR3 length: 15; clone size: many; D gene: TRBD1; V gene: TRBV5-1; J gene: TRBJ2-2; CDR3 DNA: TGCGCCAGCAGCCGGGACAGGGGGCAAGCCGGGGAGCTGTTTTTT; CDR3 protein: CASSRDRGQAGELFF
CDR3 length: 11; clone size: NA; D gene: TRBD2; V gene: TRBV20-1; J gene: TRBJ2-7; CDR3 DNA: TGCAGTGCTGTAGCGGGTCGCGAGCAGTACTTC; CDR3 protein: CSAVAGREQYF
CDR3 length: 13; clone size: few; D gene: NA; V gene: TRBV6-1; J gene: TRBJ2-2; CDR3 DNA: TGTGCCAGGGAGGACACGAACACCGGGGAGCTGTTTTTT; CDR3 protein: CAREDTNTGELFF
CDR3 length: 13; clone size: large; D gene: NA; V gene: TRBV11-2; J gene: TRBJ2-1; CDR3 DNA: TGTGCCAGCAAACAGGGAGCCTACAATGAGCAGTTCTTC; CDR3 protein: CASKQGAYNEQFF
CDR3 length: 16; clone size: few; D gene: NA; V gene: TRBV12-3/TRBV12-4; J gene: TRBJ2-5; CDR3 DNA: TGTGCCAGCAGTTTTGGAGGCAACTTCCCCCAAGAGACCCAGTACTTC; CDR3 protein: CASSFGGNFPQETQYF
CDR3 length: 15; clone size: many; D gene: TRBD1; V gene: TRBV5-6; J gene: TRBJ1-1; CDR3 DNA: TGTGCCAGCAGCGGGATGACAGGGAAGAGCACTGAAGCTTTCTTT; CDR3 protein: CASSGMTGKSTEAFF
CDR3 length: 15; clone size: NA; D gene: NA; V gene: TRBV6-1; J gene: TRBJ1-1; CDR3 DNA: TGTGCCAGCAGGACTTTCGGACGGTGGAACACTGAAGCTTTCTTT; CDR3 protein: CASRTFGRWNTEAFF